The rows below give T cell receptor beta chains drawn from one sample of a study of brain metastases from non-small cell lung cancer. Sequenced by immunoSEQ multiplex PCR; TCRdb stores in-frame clones only, minus some. The sample lists about 1,300 clones, around 89% seen once, with approximately 6% in the top ten. Sequences were obtained from primary lung tumor tissue. Source of these receptors: a donor at least 40 years old with non-small cell lung cancer. Both conserved end residues are trimmed from each CDR3. Where a row states a size, it is once, few, many or the class of an expanded clone; other rows omit it.

clone_size: few; v_call: TRBV3-1/TRBV3-2; j_call: TRBJ1-2; cdr3_aa: ASSQDPASFGYT
clone_size: -; v_call: TRBV3-1/TRBV3-2; j_call: TRBJ1-2; cdr3_aa: ASSRDGIANYGYT
clone_size: -; v_call: TRBV19; j_call: TRBJ2-4; cdr3_aa: ASSPGTSSGGHIQY
clone_size: -; v_call: TRBV11-2; j_call: TRBJ2-7; cdr3_aa: ASRVIGTRPYEQY
clone_size: -; v_call: TRBV19; j_call: TRBJ2-2; cdr3_aa: ASTGSGGTGELF
clone_size: -; v_call: TRBV7-8; j_call: TRBJ2-7; cdr3_aa: ASSLVGQGTYEQY
clone_size: once; v_call: TRBV6-1; j_call: TRBJ1-3; cdr3_aa: ASSDTGHSSGNTIY
clone_size: -; v_call: TRBV14; j_call: TRBJ1-3; cdr3_aa: ASSPTTAGNTIY
clone_size: -; v_call: TRBV5-4; j_call: TRBJ2-7; cdr3_aa: ASSARGDYEQY
clone_size: -; v_call: TRBV13; j_call: TRBJ2-1; cdr3_aa: ASSLVRGAYNEQF
clone_size: -; v_call: TRBV9; j_call: TRBJ2-7; cdr3_aa: ASSPSLGDEQY
clone_size: -; v_call: TRBV5-1; j_call: TRBJ2-2; cdr3_aa: ASSLDLTTGELF
clone_size: -; v_call: TRBV10-3; j_call: TRBJ1-2; cdr3_aa: AISGDSQHYGYT
clone_size: -; v_call: TRBV5-1; j_call: TRBJ2-2; cdr3_aa: ASSLEGGANTGELF
clone_size: -; v_call: TRBV5-1; j_call: TRBJ2-3; cdr3_aa: ASSDGTATDTQY
clone_size: -; v_call: TRBV9; j_call: TRBJ2-3; cdr3_aa: ASSVAPLFTDTQY
clone_size: -; v_call: TRBV15; j_call: TRBJ2-2; cdr3_aa: ATSRAGDSNTGELF
clone_size: -; v_call: TRBV7-9; j_call: TRBJ2-1; cdr3_aa: ASSPPGTGGNEQF
clone_size: -; v_call: TRBV2; j_call: TRBJ1-5; cdr3_aa: ASSESRGVNQPQH
clone_size: -; v_call: TRBV3-1/TRBV3-2; j_call: TRBJ2-3; cdr3_aa: ASSHHAGPDTQY
clone_size: once; v_call: TRBV7-9; j_call: -; cdr3_aa: ASSLGQGADQPQY
clone_size: few; v_call: TRBV6-5; j_call: TRBJ2-7; cdr3_aa: ASSQTRGEQY
clone_size: -; v_call: TRBV5-8; j_call: TRBJ1-2; cdr3_aa: ASSLRAGGYT
clone_size: -; v_call: TRBV9; j_call: TRBJ2-3; cdr3_aa: ASSVGTGLSTDTQY
clone_size: -; v_call: TRBV19; j_call: TRBJ1-6; cdr3_aa: ASSDRSGTGGRSPLH
clone_size: -; v_call: TRBV7-9; j_call: TRBJ1-3; cdr3_aa: ASSFRGTGTGTGNTIY
clone_size: -; v_call: TRBV6-6; j_call: TRBJ1-1; cdr3_aa: ASIDRGNTEAF
clone_size: -; v_call: TRBV10-1; j_call: TRBJ2-7; cdr3_aa: ASSDGAAGTSYEQY
clone_size: -; v_call: TRBV28; j_call: TRBJ1-3; cdr3_aa: ASLSGAYSGNTIY
clone_size: -; v_call: TRBV6-5; j_call: TRBJ1-5; cdr3_aa: ASSPGTTNQPQH
clone_size: -; v_call: TRBV3-1/TRBV3-2; j_call: TRBJ1-2; cdr3_aa: ASSQFAAGEYGYT
clone_size: -; v_call: TRBV10-3; j_call: TRBJ2-3; cdr3_aa: AISGDPSGGFADTQY
clone_size: -; v_call: TRBV2; j_call: TRBJ1-1; cdr3_aa: ASCRQGGLEGAEAF
clone_size: -; v_call: TRBV7-9; j_call: TRBJ1-4; cdr3_aa: ASSFLGTANEKLF
clone_size: -; v_call: TRBV7-9; j_call: TRBJ2-3; cdr3_aa: ASSGRGTDTQY
clone_size: -; v_call: TRBV6-1; j_call: TRBJ2-1; cdr3_aa: ASSEEGPYMTLYNEQF
clone_size: -; v_call: TRBV30; j_call: TRBJ2-1; cdr3_aa: AWSGDRAYNEQF
clone_size: -; v_call: TRBV6-5; j_call: TRBJ1-4; cdr3_aa: ASSYAQGSGLF
clone_size: -; v_call: TRBV29-1; j_call: TRBJ1-2; cdr3_aa: SVEVGGDSYT
clone_size: -; v_call: TRBV28; j_call: TRBJ2-3; cdr3_aa: ASSSTGGRTDTQY
clone_size: -; v_call: TRBV7-9; j_call: TRBJ2-1; cdr3_aa: ASSRSGGPYNEQF
clone_size: -; v_call: TRBV29-1; j_call: TRBJ1-1; cdr3_aa: SVGDRDTEAF
clone_size: -; v_call: TRBV14; j_call: TRBJ2-4; cdr3_aa: ASSHSGGIAKNIQY